The 6 T cell receptor beta chains below were found in one sample sequenced in a study of beta chain features in type 1 diabetes. Sequenced material consisted of expressed TCRB transcripts (all of the isolated RNA was reverse transcribed). Sequenced by immunoSEQ multiplex PCR; TCRdb stores in-frame clones only, minus some. The sample records under 250,000 clones, roughly 13% being singletons. Sequences were obtained from naive CD4+ T cells from blood. The receptors were sampled from a middle-aged woman in good health.

The chain links TRBV7-2 to TRBJ2-5; 8 bases fit TRBD2. V was clipped by 1 base and J by 7 bases; unmatched bases: 8. Germline CDR1 reads SGHTA; CDR2 reads FQGNSA. This CDR3 region has 15 residues. The CDR3 is CASSLGSGGPGTQYF. For the CDR3, the DNA is TGTGCCAGCAGCTTAGGGAGCGGGGGCCCCGGGACCCAGTACTTC.

The CDR3 is CASSPYTGQLETQYF. The CDR3 nucleotides are TGTGCCAGCTCACCTTACACGGGACAGTTGGAGACCCAGTACTTC. The V call is TRBV18, the J call TRBJ2-5; TRBD1 matches 7 bases. V trimming: 3 bases; J trimming: 5 bases; junction bases outside the gene matches: 9. CDR1 is KGHSH and CDR2 is LQKENI in the germline V gene. CDR3 length: 15 residues. Complete variable domain (other parts from reference TRBV18 and TRBJ2-5): NAGVMQNPRHLVRRRGQEARLRCSPMKGHSHVYWYRQLPEEGLKFMVYLQKENIIDESGMPKERFSAEFPKEGPSILRIQQVVRGDSAAYFCASSPYTGQLETQYFGPGTRLLVL.

In its sample, this clone was seen many times. The chain recombines TRBV29-1 with TRBJ1-4; D is perhaps TRBD1 (5 bases). The CDR3 spans 11 residues. The V end lost 5 bases, the J end lost 8 bases, and 9 bases lay between the germline ends. Per the germline V gene, CDR1 is SQVTM and CDR2 is ANQGSEA. The CDR3 DNA reads TGCAGCGTTCTCCCAGGGGAAAAACTGTTTTTT. This translates into CSVLPGEKLFF. Drawing the rest from reference TRBV29-1 and TRBJ1-4, the complete variable domain is SAVISQKPSRDICQRGTSLTIQCQVDSQVTMMFWYRQQPGQSLTLIATANQGSEATYESGFVIDKFPISRPNLTFSTLTVSNMSPEDSSIYLCSVLPGEKLFFGSGTQLSVL.

There are a few counts of this clone. This rearrangement joins TRBV18 to TRBJ2-7; TRBD2 matches at 8 bases. The CDR3 runs to 14 residues. The germline V gene encodes CDR1 KGHSH and CDR2 LQKENI. Trimming cost V 3 bases and J 1 base; bases outside gene matches: 2. The DNA for the CDR3 is TGTGCCAGCTCACCGGGACTAGAGTCCTACGAGCAGTACTTC. Translation: CASSPGLESYEQYF.

V is TRBV6-6 and J is TRBJ2-7, with D unresolved. The CDR3 is 14 amino acids. In germline, CDR1 is MNHNY, CDR2 SVGAGI (reference sequence). V dropped 0 bases and J dropped 6 bases, with 12 bases sitting between them. CDR3 protein: CASSYSAFPVEQYF. The CDR3 DNA sequence: TGTGCCAGCAGTTACTCGGCTTTCCCCGTCGAGCAGTACTTC.

The V call is TRBV2, the J call TRBJ1-6; a possible D gene is TRBD1 (5 bases). Germline CDR1 reads SNHLY; CDR2 reads FYNNEI. V lost 2 bases and J 10 bases, leaving 15 bases between the germline ends. The CDR3 contains 15 residues. CDR3 sequence reads: CASSEMESGRSPLHF. CDR3 bases: TGTGCCAGCAGTGAAATGGAGTCAGGGCGCTCACCCCTCCACTTT.